This T cell receptor beta chain was recovered during a study of response to subunit inactivated influenza vaccine. General study points: Seasonal influenza vaccination, on each occasion, was suggested by the authors to recruit few new T cells.

TCRdb ran MiXCR on the RT-PCR reads and lists one entry per CDR3 protein. The profile shows over 450,000 distinct CDR3 sequences, over 10% of them singletons. Per the germline V gene, CDR1 is PRHDT and CDR2 is FYEKMQ (reference sequence). This CDR3 is 17 amino acids long. V trimming: 1 base; J trimming: 4 bases; junction bases outside the gene matches: 6. This clonotype came up a few times. The antigen is not known. Here the sequenced sample was PBMCs from blood, taken about 6 weeks after vaccination. This chain links TRBV13 with TRBJ2-5; TRBD2 matches at 13 bases. This TCR derives from a man in his fifties or sixties who received an inactivated influenza vaccine. The CDR3 DNA is TGTGCCAGCAGCTTAGCCGGACTAGCGGGAGTGGGAGAGACCCAGTACTTC. It codes for CASSLAGLAGVGETQYF.